These 25 T cell receptor beta chains were all obtained from the same sample, sequenced in a study of blood T cell repertoires in COVID-19. The protocol was immunoSEQ multiplex PCR, while the TCRdb copy is restricted to in-frame clones and leaves out a portion. The profile covers 150,000 or so clones, with around 83% appearing a single time and around 2.7% taken by the ten largest. The specimen was peripheral blood. The receptors shown here come from a woman aged 80 or over with acute or convalescent COVID-19.

The J gene is TRBJ1-1, the V gene TRBV12-3 or TRBV12-4, with D unresolved. The CDR3 covers 11 residues. Trimming shortened V by 6 bases and J by 8 bases, and 10 bases separated the two germline ends. The CDR3 DNA sequence: TGTGCCAGCAGCCGAACAGAGGAAGCTTTCTTT. This codes for CASSRTEEAFF.

The rearrangement links TRBV7-2 to TRBJ2-5; TRBD2 agrees at 7 bases. The CDR3 has 16 amino acids. The V gene's germline CDR1 is SGHTA and CDR2 FQGNSA. After removal of 1 base from V and 2 bases from J, the junction contained 7 bases not matched to a gene. This chain's CDR3 is CASSLVAGRVQETQYF. CDR3 nucleotide sequence: TGTGCCAGCAGCTTAGTCGCGGGGAGGGTTCAAGAGACCCAGTACTTC.

The J gene is TRBJ2-3, the V gene TRBV27; TRBD2 aligns across 12 bases. CDR1 is MNHEY and CDR2 is SMNVEV in the germline V gene (reference sequence). The CDR3 extends over 15 amino acids. The V and J ends lost 7 bases and 4 bases, in that order; junction bases with no gene match: 6. Written as DNA, the CDR3 is TGTGCCAGCATACAGACTAGCGGGGGTGCAGATACGCAGTATTTT. Amino acids: CASIQTSGGADTQYF.

V and J are TRBV11-3 and TRBJ2-7; 10 bases agree with TRBD2. This CDR3 is 13 amino acids long. CDR1 is SGHNT and CDR2 is YENEEA in the germline V gene. J gave up 6 bases and V 3 bases, and 2 bases lay outside the gene matches. The CDR3, as DNA: TGTGCCAGCAGCTTGAGCGGGGGGGGCGAGCAGTACTTC. As protein: CASSLSGGGEQYF.

V and J are TRBV5-4 and TRBJ2-5, with 9 nucleotides matching TRBD2. V was clipped by 7 bases and J by 5 bases; unmatched bases: 6. Germline-derived CDR1 and CDR2 are SGHNT and YYREEE (reference sequence). The CDR3 runs 13 residues. CDR3 residues: CASGGLAKETQYF. The CDR3 DNA is TGTGCCAGCGGGGGACTAGCAAAGGAGACCCAGTACTTC.

The chain couples TRBV5-1 to TRBJ1-2; D is possibly TRBD1 (6 bases). The CDR3 is 13 amino acids. Germline CDR1 reads SGHRS; CDR2 reads YFSETQ. Trimming took off 0 bases at V and 13 bases at J, with 16 bases between the two ends. CDR3 bases: TGCGCCAGCAGCTTGGAATGGCAGGGGATAATCACCTTC. This gives the protein CASSLEWQGIITF.

The V and J genes are TRBV4-1 and TRBJ2-5; TRBD2 agrees at 9 bases. Germline V gene lookup returns CDR1 MGHRA and CDR2 YSYEKL. This CDR3 has 19 residues. V lost 0 bases to trimming and J lost 2 bases; unmatched junction nucleotides: 13. CDR3 coding DNA: TGCGCCAGCAGCCAAGATCGAGGGGTTGTAGCGGGGGCGCAAGAGACCCAGTACTTC. Amino acids: CASSQDRGVVAGAQETQYF.

The chain carries TRBV7-2 and TRBJ1-2; D possibly corresponds to TRBD1 (5 bases). Per the germline V gene, CDR1 is SGHTA and CDR2 is FQGNSA. The CDR3 totals 17 residues. Trimming stripped 4 bases from V and 2 bases from J, with 20 bases between. The CDR3 spells CASSSPDRATFNYGYTF. In nucleotides, the CDR3 is TGTGCCAGCAGCTCACCCGACAGAGCCACTTTCAACTATGGCTACACCTTC.

The chain links TRBV11-2 to TRBJ2-5; D not certain. Germline CDR1 reads SGHAT; CDR2 reads FQNNGV. This CDR3 comprises 13 residues. The V gene lost 2 bases and the J gene lost 5 bases, with 9 bases spanning the gap. Here the CDR3 reads CASSLLVGETQYF. The CDR3 DNA is TGTGCCAGCAGCTTACTAGTCGGCGAGACCCAGTACTTC.

CDR3 amino acids: CASSPIQGGHTEAFF. As DNA, the CDR3 is TGTGCCAGCTCACCAATACAGGGTGGGCACACTGAAGCTTTCTTT. The chain links TRBV18 to TRBJ1-1; the D gene is possibly TRBD1 (6 bases). Germline CDR1 reads KGHSH; CDR2 reads LQKENI. Trimming cost V 2 bases and J 3 bases, with 13 bases left between them. The CDR3 covers 15 residues. Using reference TRBV18 and TRBJ1-1 for the parts outside the CDR3, the full variable domain is NAGVMQNPRHLVRRRGQEARLRCSPMKGHSHVYWYRQLPEEGLKFMVYLQKENIIDESGMPKERFSAEFPKEGPSILRIQQVVRGDSAAYFCASSPIQGGHTEAFFGQGTRLTVV.

This chain connects TRBV19 to TRBJ1-5; 7 positions agree with TRBD1. V shed 6 bases, J shed 3 bases, and the junction held 5 bases outside the gene matches. Germline V lookup: CDR1 LNHDA, CDR2 SQIVND (reference sequence). The CDR3 loop spans 14 amino acids. The CDR3 here is CASSSGTDNQPQHF. CDR3 in DNA: TGTGCCAGTAGCTCCGGGACAGACAATCAGCCCCAGCATTTT.

This sequence joins TRBV5-4 and TRBJ2-5, with 10 bases identical to TRBD1. Germline V gives CDR1 SGHNT, CDR2 YYREEE (reference sequence). The CDR3 loop spans 16 amino acids. J gave up 3 bases and V 3 bases, and 8 bases lay outside the gene matches. CDR3 DNA: TGTGCCAGCAGCTCGTCCTGGACAGGGGGAAAAGAGACCCAGTACTTC. Its translation: CASSSSWTGGKETQYF.

The chain combines TRBV27 with TRBJ1-6; TRBD1 matches 9 bases. The J segment lost 10 bases and the V segment lost 1 base, leaving 29 bases of the junction unmatched. Germline CDR1 MNHEY, CDR2 SMNVEV (reference sequence). This CDR3 is built from 23 residues. CDR3 loop: CASSLWWSFVFSSPGQGLSPLHF. The CDR3 DNA follows: TGTGCCAGCAGTTTATGGTGGTCGTTTGTTTTTTCCTCGCCGGGACAGGGCCTGTCACCCCTCCACTTT.

The rearrangement joins TRBV12-3 or TRBV12-4 to TRBJ1-2, with D perhaps TRBD1 (6 bases). The V and J ends lost 2 bases and 5 bases respectively, with 9 bases between them. The CDR3 totals 13 residues. The CDR3 sequence: CASSLQGIYGYTF. The CDR3 nucleotides read TGTGCCAGCAGTTTACAGGGGATATATGGCTACACCTTC.

This clone turned up a few times. The V and J genes are TRBV5-1 and TRBJ2-7; D is unresolved. Trimming left V 4 bases short and J 4 bases short, with 15 bases between. Per the germline V gene, CDR1 is SGHRS and CDR2 is YFSETQ. The CDR3 length is 14 residues. The chain's CDR3 is CASSATGSGYEQYF. The DNA of the CDR3 is TGCGCCAGCAGCGCCACCGGGTCTGGATACGAGCAGTACTTC.

This clone was counted a single time. V and J are TRBV7-9 and TRBJ1-1; D might be TRBD1 (6 bases). Germline V CDR1 and CDR2: SEHNR, FQNEAQ (reference sequence). Trimming cost V 5 bases and J 0 bases, with 13 bases left between them. The CDR3 runs to 15 residues. The CDR3 sequence is CASSPGGTLNTEAFF. CDR3 nucleotides: TGTGCCAGCAGCCCGGGGGGGACATTGAACACTGAAGCTTTCTTT.

This clone was seen more than once but under ten times. V and J are TRBV30 and TRBJ1-1; D unclear. The germline V and J ends were trimmed by 4 bases and 5 bases, with 14 bases remaining between them. The germline V gene has CDR1 GTSNPN and CDR2 SVGIG (reference sequence). This CDR3 contains 13 residues. The DNA of the CDR3 is TGTGCCTGGACTGTGGGGAGGAGTACTGAAGCTTTCTTT. Translated, it gives CAWTVGRSTEAFF.

The chain carries TRBV7-3 and TRBJ1-1; D unresolved. Germline lookup yields CDR1 SGHTA and CDR2 FQGTGA. This CDR3 spans 13 amino acids. V was clipped by 1 base and J by 1 base, with 4 bases between them. The CDR3 is CASSLNQNTEAFF. The CDR3 bases are TGTGCCAGCAGCTTAAATCAGAACACTGAAGCTTTCTTT. The full variable domain, its missing parts supplied by reference TRBV7-3 and TRBJ1-1, is GAGVSQTPSNKVTEKGKYVELRCDPISGHTALYWYRQSLGQGPEFLIYFQGTGAADDSGLPNDRFFAVRPEGSVSTLKIQRTERGDSAVYLCASSLNQNTEAFFGQGTRLTVV.

This chain links TRBV4-3 with TRBJ1-1; D uncertain. V was shortened by 0 bases and J by 7 bases, with 12 bases between the two germline ends. Germline CDR1 is LGHNA and CDR2 is YSLEER. CDR3 length: 14 amino acids. CDR3 loop: CASSQEAGLGEAFF. In nucleotides, the CDR3 is TGCGCCAGCAGCCAAGAGGCGGGTTTGGGTGAAGCTTTCTTT.

J is TRBJ1-2 and V is TRBV18; possibly TRBD1 for D (6 bases). This CDR3 spans 13 amino acids. V was cut by 3 bases and J by 4 bases, with 9 bases left in between. The germline CDR1 and CDR2 sequences are KGHSH and LQKENI. The CDR3 loop is CASSPDSTYGYTF. DNA of the CDR3: TGTGCCAGCTCACCGGACAGCACCTATGGCTACACCTTC.

The chain is built from TRBV19 and TRBJ1-5; 9 bases line up with TRBD1. The germline V gene encodes CDR1 LNHDA and CDR2 SQIVND (reference sequence). V shed 6 bases and J 6 bases; nucleotides not matched to a gene: 15. The CDR3 consists of 17 residues. The CDR3 coding sequence is TGTGCCAGTAGGCCGGGACAGGGATCAGGGGGACGTCAGCCCCAGCATTTT. This gives the protein CASRPGQGSGGRQPQHF.

This clone was recorded only once. This rearrangement joins TRBV5-4 to TRBJ2-5; D is possibly TRBD2 (5 bases). Trimming took off 2 bases at V and 7 bases at J, with 15 bases between the two ends. The CDR3 covers 14 residues. Per the germline V gene, CDR1 is SGHNT and CDR2 is YYREEE (reference sequence). CDR3 in amino acids: CASSFIRAAGTQYF. In nucleotides, the CDR3 is TGTGCCAGCAGCTTTATCCGGGCCGCGGGGACCCAGTACTTC.

This chain joins TRBV29-1 and TRBJ2-5, with D possibly TRBD2 on 5 matching bases. CDR1 and CDR2 (germline): SQVTM, ANQGSEA. The V end was cut by 0 bases, the J end by 4 bases, with 15 bases between. The CDR3 is made up of 15 amino acids. The CDR3 nucleotides read TGCAGCGTTGAAGATCCGTCGGGGATGGGAGAGACCCAGTACTTC. It yields the protein CSVEDPSGMGETQYF.

V and J are TRBV9 and TRBJ1-5, with 7 bases matching TRBD1. Germline V lookup: CDR1 SGDLS, CDR2 YYNGEE. This CDR3 spans 13 amino acids. Trimming at V came to 7 bases and at J to 7 bases, leaving 8 bases not matched to a gene. Here the CDR3 DNA reads TGTGCCAGCGGGACAGAAAACGCGCAGCCCCAGCATTTT. Translated, it gives CASGTENAQPQHF.

V usage is TRBV6-5 and J usage is TRBJ2-7; a weak D match, TRBD2 (6 bases). Trimming stripped 6 bases from V and 0 bases from J, with 12 bases between. The V gene's germline CDR1 is MNHEY and CDR2 SVGAGI. The CDR3 runs to 14 residues. This chain's CDR3 is CASRPTGSSYEQYF. The CDR3 nucleotides are TGTGCCAGCAGGCCTACCGGGAGCTCCTACGAGCAGTACTTC.